The TCR beta chain described here comes from a study of blood T cell repertoires in COVID-19. CDR3 size: 14 residues. Trimming pared 5 bases from V and 4 bases from J, leaving 14 bases between. The V gene's germline CDR1 is MNHEY and CDR2 SMNVEV (reference sequence). Assay: immunoSEQ multiplex PCR; the TCRdb copy retains only in-frame clones and omits some. This sample has over 100,000 clones, with approximately 89% found just once. The sequencing input was peripheral blood. The sequence was collected from a man aged 35-49 years with acute or convalescent COVID-19. The chain has TRBV27 and TRBJ1-2; possibly TRBD1 for D (6 bases). The CDR3 is CASSPQGRFYGYTF. CDR3 bases: TGTGCCAGCAGTCCGCAGGGGCGGTTCTATGGCTACACCTTC.